Listed here is a single T cell receptor beta chain. Its antigen remains unidentified. This specimen comes from a study of T cells in Graves' hyperthyroidism and ophthalmopathy. Points from the study as a whole: The authors' 13 V-J model separated ophthalmopathy from stable hyperthyroidism. Ophthalmopathy was model-predicted a median roughly 6.3 months pre-onset.

Hyperthyroidism was newly diagnosed in patients aged 18 to 65 (duration under 2 months). Each diagnosis was grounded in clinical symptoms, serum thyroxine and TRAb, thyroid ultrasound, and orbital computed tomography. The CDR3 spans 12 residues. The ends lost 2 bases at V and 10 bases at J; junction bases unmatched: 3. Per the germline V gene, CDR1 is MNHEY and CDR2 is SVGAGI. RNA transcripts provided the source from which TCR beta CDR3 regions were amplified. The study used the HTBI primer set for a first-round RT-PCR of the TCR CDR3. One entry per CDR3 protein results from TCRdb running MiXCR on the multiplex PCR reads. In the table there are tens of thousands of distinct CDR3 sequences, approximately 50% of which are singletons.

This chain joins TRBV6-5 and TRBJ2-7; 9 nucleotides agree with TRBD1. The receptor's source is a man between 18 and 29 years old with Graves' hyperthyroidism. The sequencing input was peripheral blood or thyroid tissue (not recorded which). The CDR3 sequence is CASSYQGQGQYF. The CDR3 region has the DNA TGTGCCAGCAGTTACCAGGGACAGGGTCAGTACTTC.